This record covers a single T cell receptor beta chain. Indicated treatment: roughly 20 received Ad26.COV2.S at low or high dose, single or two shots; about 5 received placebo; per-sample allocation not given. Specimen acquisition occurred on day 63 following the initial vaccine or placebo injection. This sample stems from a study of Ad26.COV2.S vaccination and SARS-CoV-2 variants. Overall study: The donor participated in the COV1001 trial, in its Ad26.COV2.S arm.

This table comes from immunoSEQ multiplex PCR, and its TCRdb copy is limited to in-frame clones, with some not included. This sample yields a few hundred thousand clones, of which about 80% are seen a single time; 7.4% belongs to the top ten. The TCR originated in a person aged 18-60 years who received the Ad26.COV2.S COVID-19 vaccine or a placebo. The sample here was peripheral blood, taken in a trial of Ad26.COV2.S vaccine versus placebo.

The CDR3 sequence is CASSVASGRNEQFF. CDR3 nucleotide sequence: TGTGCCAGCAGCGTGGCTAGCGGGAGGAATGAGCAGTTCTTC. The rearrangement joins TRBV11-2 to TRBJ2-1, with 11 bases lining up with TRBD2. V was clipped by 5 bases and J by 7 bases; unmatched bases: 4. The V gene's germline CDR1 is SGHAT and CDR2 FQNNGV. The CDR3 is 14 residues long. Using reference TRBV11-2 and TRBJ2-1 for the parts outside the CDR3, the full variable domain is EAGVAQSPRYKIIEKRQSVAFWCNPISGHATLYWYQQILGQGPKLLIQFQNNGVVDDSQLPKDRFSAERLKGVDSTLKIQPAKLEDSAVYLCASSVASGRNEQFFGPGTRLTVL.